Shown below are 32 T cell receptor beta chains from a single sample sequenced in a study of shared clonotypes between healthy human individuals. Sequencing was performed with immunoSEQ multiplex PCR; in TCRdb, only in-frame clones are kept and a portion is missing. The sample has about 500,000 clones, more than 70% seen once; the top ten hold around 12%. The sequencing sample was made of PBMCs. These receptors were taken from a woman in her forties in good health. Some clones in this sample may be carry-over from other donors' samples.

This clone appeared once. In nucleotides, the CDR3 is TGTGCCAGCAGCTTTAAAGGGATGGGCTCTGGGGCCAACGTCCTGACTTTC. Translating it yields CASSFKGMGSGANVLTF. The chain has TRBV7-9 and TRBJ2-6; D is uncertain. Per germline, CDR1 SEHNR and CDR2 FQNEAQ (reference sequence). Trimming took 3 bases from V and 0 from J, leaving 12 bases between them. This CDR3 spans 17 amino acids.

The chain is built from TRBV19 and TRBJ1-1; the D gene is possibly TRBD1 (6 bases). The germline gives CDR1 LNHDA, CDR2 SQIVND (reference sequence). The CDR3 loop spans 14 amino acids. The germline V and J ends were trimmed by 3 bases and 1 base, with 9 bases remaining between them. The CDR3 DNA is TGTGCCAGTAGTATCCACAGGGCGAACACTGAAGCTTTCTTT. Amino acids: CASSIHRANTEAFF.

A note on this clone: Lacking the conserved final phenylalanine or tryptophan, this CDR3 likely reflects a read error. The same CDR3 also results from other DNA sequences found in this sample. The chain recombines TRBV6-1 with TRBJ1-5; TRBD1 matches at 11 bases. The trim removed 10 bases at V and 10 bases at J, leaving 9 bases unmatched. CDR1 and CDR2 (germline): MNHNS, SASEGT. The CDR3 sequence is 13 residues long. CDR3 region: CAIGQGAAQPQHL. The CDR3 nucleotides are TGTGCCATAGGACAGGGGGCCGCTCAACCCCAGCATCTT.

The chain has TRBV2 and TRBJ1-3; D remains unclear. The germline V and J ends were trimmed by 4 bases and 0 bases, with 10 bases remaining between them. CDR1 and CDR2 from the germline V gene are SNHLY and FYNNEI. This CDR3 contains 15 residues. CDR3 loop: CASSGTDFSGNTIYF. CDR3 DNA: TGTGCCAGCAGTGGGACGGACTTCTCTGGAAACACCATATATTTT.

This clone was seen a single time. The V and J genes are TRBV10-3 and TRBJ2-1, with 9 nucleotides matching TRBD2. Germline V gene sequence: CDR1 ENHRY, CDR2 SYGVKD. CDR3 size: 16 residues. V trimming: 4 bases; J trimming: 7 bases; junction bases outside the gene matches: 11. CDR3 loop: CAISGGSGSGRNEQFF. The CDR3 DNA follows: TGTGCCATCAGTGGGGGTAGCGGGAGTGGTCGAAATGAGCAGTTCTTC.

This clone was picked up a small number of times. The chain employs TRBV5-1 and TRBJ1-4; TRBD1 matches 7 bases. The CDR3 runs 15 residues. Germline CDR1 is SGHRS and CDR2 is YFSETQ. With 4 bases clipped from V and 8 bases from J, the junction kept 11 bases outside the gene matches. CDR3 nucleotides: TGCGCCAGCAGCCCAGGGGACAGAGGTGGGGAAAAACTGTTTTTT. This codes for CASSPGDRGGEKLFF.

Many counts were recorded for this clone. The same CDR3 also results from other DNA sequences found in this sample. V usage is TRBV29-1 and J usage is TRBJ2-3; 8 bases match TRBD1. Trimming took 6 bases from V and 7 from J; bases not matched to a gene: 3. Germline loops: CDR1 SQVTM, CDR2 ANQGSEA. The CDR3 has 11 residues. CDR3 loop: CSVDRGYTQYF. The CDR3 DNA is TGCAGCGTAGACAGGGGTTATACGCAGTATTTT.

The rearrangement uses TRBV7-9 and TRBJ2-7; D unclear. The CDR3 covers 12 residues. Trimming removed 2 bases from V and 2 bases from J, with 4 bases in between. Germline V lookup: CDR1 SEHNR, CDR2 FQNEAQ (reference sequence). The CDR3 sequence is CASSLRPYEQYF. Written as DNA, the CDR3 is TGTGCCAGCAGCTTAAGGCCCTACGAGCAGTACTTC.

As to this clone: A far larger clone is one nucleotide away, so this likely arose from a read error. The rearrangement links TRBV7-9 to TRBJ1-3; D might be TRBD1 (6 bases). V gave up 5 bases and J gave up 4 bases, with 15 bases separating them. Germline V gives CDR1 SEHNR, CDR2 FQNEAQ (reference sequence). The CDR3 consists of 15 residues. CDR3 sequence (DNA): TGTGCCAGCAGCCAACTAACAGGGTCAGGAAACACCATATATTTT. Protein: CASSQLTGSGNTIYF.

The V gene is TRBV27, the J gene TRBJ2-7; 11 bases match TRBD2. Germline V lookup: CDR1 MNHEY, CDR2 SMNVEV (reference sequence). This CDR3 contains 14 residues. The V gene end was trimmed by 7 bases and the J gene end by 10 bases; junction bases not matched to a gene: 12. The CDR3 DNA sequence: TGTGCCAGCAAGCCTCCGGGACTAGCGGTCGGACAGTACTTC. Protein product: CASKPPGLAVGQYF.

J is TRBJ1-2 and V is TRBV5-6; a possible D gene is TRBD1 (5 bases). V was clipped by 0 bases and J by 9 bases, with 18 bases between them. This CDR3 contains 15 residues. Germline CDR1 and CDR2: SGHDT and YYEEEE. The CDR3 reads CASSLAAAGSGRYTF. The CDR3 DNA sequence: TGTGCCAGCAGCTTGGCCGCTGCGGGGTCGGGGCGCTACACCTTC.

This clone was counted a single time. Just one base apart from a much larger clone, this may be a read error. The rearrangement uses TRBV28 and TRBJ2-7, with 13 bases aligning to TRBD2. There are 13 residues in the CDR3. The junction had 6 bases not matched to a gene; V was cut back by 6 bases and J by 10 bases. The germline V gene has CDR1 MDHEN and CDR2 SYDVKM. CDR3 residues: CASRTSGRADQYF. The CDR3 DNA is TGTGCCAGCAGAACTAGCGGGAGGGCCGATCAGTACTTC.

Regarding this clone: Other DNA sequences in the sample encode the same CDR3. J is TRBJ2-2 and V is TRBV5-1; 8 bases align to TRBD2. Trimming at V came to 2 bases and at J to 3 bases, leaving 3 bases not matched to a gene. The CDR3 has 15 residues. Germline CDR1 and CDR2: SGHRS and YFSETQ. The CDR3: CASSLTGGYTGELFF. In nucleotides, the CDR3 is TGCGCCAGCAGCTTAACGGGAGGGTACACCGGGGAGCTGTTTTTT.

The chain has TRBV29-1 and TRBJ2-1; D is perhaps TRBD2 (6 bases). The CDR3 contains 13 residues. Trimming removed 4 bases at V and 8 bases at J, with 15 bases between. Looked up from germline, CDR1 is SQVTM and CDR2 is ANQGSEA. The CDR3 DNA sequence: TGCAGCGTTGCCGGGGGTGAAAGATATGAGCAGTTCTTC. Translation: CSVAGGERYEQFF.

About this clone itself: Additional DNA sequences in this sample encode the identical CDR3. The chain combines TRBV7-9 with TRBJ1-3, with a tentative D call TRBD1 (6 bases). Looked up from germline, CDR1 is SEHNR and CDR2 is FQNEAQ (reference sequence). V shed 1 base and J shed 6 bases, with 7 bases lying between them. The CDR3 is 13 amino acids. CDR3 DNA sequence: TGTGCCAGCAGCTTAGACAGGGTAAACACCATATATTTT. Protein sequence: CASSLDRVNTIYF.

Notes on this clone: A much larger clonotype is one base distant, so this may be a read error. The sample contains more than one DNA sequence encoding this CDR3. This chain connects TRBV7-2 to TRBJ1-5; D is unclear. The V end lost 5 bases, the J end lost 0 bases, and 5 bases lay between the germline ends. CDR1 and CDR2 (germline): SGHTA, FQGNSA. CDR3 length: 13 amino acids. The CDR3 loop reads CASSPNSNQPQHF. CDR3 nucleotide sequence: TGTGCCAGCAGCCCCAATAGCAATCAGCCCCAGCATTTT.

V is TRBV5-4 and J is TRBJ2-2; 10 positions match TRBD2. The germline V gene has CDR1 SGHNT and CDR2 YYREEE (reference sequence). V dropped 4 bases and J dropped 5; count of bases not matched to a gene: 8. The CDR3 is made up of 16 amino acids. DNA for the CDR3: TGTGCCAGCAGCACCGCTAGCGGGAGAGGAACCGGGGAGCTGTTTTTT. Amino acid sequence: CASSTASGRGTGELFF.

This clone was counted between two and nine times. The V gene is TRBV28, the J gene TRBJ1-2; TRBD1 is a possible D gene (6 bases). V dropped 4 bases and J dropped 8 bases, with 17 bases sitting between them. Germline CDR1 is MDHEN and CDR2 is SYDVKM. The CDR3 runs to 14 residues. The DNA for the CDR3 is TGTGCCAGCAGTTCGCCTGGGGGGGCTAAAGGCTACACCTTC. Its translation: CASSSPGGAKGYTF.

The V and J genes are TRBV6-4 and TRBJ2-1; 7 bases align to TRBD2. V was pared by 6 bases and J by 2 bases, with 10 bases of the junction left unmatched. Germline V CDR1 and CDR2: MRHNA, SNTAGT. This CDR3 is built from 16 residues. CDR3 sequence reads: CASSARSGTTYNEQFF. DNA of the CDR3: TGTGCCAGCAGCGCCCGCAGCGGGACCACCTACAATGAGCAGTTCTTC.

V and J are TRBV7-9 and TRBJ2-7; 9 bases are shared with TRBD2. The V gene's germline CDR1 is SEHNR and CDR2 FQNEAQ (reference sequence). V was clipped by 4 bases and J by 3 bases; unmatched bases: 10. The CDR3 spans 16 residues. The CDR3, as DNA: TGTGCCAGCAGCTCACTCTTGGGTAGCGGGAGCTACGAGCAGTACTTC. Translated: CASSSLLGSGSYEQYF.

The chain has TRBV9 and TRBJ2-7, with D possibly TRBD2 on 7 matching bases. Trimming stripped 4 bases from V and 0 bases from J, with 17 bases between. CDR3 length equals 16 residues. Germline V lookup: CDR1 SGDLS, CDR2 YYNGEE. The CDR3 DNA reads TGTGCCAGCAGCAAGGGGGGGACTGCCGACTCCTACGAGCAGTACTTC. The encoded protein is CASSKGGTADSYEQYF.

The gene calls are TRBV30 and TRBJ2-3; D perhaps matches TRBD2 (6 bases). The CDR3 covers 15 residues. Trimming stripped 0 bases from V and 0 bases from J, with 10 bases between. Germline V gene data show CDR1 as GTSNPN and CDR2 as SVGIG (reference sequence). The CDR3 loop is CAWSVPGTSTDTQYF. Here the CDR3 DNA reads TGTGCCTGGAGTGTACCAGGGACTAGCACAGATACGCAGTATTTT.

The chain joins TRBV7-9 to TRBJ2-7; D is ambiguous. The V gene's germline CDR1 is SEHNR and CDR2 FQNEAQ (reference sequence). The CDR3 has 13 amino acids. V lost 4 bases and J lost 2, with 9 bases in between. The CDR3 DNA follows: TGTGCCAGCAGCTCAGACGTCACCTACGAGCAGTACTTC. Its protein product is CASSSDVTYEQYF.

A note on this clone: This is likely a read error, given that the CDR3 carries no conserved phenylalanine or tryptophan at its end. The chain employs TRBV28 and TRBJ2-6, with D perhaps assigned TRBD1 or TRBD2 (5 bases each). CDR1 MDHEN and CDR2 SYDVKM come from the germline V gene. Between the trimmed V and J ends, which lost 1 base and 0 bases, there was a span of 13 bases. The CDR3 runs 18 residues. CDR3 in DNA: TGTGCCAGCAGTTTATTGGCAGGGAGCGCCTCTGGGGCCAACGTCCTGACTTCC. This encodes CASSLLAGSASGANVLTS.

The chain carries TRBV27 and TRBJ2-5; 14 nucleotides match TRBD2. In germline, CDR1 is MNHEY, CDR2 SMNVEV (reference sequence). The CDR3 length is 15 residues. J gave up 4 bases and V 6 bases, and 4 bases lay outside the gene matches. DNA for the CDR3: TGTGCCAGCAGAAGGACTAGCGGGAGGCGAGAGACCCAGTACTTC. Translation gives CASRRTSGRRETQYF.

CDR3 sequence: CASSSAAGGVGTEAFF. The CDR3 DNA is TGTGCCAGCAGTTCCGCGGCAGGGGGCGTCGGAACTGAAGCTTTCTTT. The chain joins TRBV28 to TRBJ1-1; 8 bases are shared with TRBD1. Losses at the gene ends were 4 bases for V and 5 bases for J; bases not matched to a gene: 12. Germline V gene data show CDR1 as MDHEN and CDR2 as SYDVKM. CDR3 length: 16 residues.

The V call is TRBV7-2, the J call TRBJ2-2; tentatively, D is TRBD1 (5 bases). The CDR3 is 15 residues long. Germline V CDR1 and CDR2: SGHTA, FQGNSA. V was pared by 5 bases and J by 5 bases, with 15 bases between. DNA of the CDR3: TGTGCCAGCAGCGCAACAGGTACGAGGACCGGGGAGCTGTTTTTT. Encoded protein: CASSATGTRTGELFF.

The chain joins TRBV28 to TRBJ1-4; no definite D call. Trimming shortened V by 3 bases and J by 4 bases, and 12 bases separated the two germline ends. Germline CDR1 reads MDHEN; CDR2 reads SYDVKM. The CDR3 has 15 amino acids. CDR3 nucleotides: TGTGCCAGCAGTTTTTCCGCCGGGCGTAATGAAAAACTGTTTTTT. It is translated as CASSFSAGRNEKLFF.

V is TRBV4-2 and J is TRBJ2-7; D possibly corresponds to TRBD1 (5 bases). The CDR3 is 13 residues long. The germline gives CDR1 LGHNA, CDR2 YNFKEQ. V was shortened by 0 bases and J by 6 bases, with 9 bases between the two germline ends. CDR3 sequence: CASSQDPGREQYF. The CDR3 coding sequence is TGTGCCAGCAGCCAAGATCCAGGGCGCGAGCAGTACTTC.

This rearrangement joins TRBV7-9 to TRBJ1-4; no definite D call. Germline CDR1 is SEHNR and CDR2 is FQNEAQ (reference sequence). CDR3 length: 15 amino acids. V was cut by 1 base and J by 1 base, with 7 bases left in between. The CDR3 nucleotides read TGTGCCAGCAGCTTAGGGTCCCTAACTAATGAAAAACTGTTTTTT. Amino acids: CASSLGSLTNEKLFF.

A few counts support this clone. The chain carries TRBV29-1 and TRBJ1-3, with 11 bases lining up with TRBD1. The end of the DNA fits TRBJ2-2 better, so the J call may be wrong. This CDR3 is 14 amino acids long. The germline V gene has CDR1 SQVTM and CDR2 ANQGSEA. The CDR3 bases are TGCAGCGTCGGGACAGGGGGGAACACCGGGGAGCTGTTTTTT. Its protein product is CSVGTGGNTGELFF.

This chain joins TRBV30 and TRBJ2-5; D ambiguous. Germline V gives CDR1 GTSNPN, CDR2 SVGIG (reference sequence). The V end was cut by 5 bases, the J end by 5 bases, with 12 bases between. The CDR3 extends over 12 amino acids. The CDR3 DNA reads TGTGCCTGGGGACCGCTATTCGAGACCCAGTACTTC. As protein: CAWGPLFETQYF.